Each of the 7 T cell receptor beta chains below was sequenced from the same sample in a study of T cells after yellow fever vaccination. TCRdb independently ran MiXCR on the 5' RACE reads; one entry per CDR3 protein. The sample carries 60,000 to 85,000 distinct CDR3 sequences, approximately 6.9% recorded once. Here the sequenced sample was CD8+ T cells sorted from PBMCs, taken about 5 days after the first yellow fever vaccination. The origin of the receptors is a man younger than 35 who received the YFV17D yellow fever vaccine.

This clonotype appeared many times. J is TRBJ2-4 and V is TRBV11-2; D possibly uses TRBD1 or TRBD2 (6 bases each). Trimming took off 4 bases at V and 3 bases at J, with 13 bases between the two ends. Germline assignment: CDR1 SGHAT and CDR2 FQNNGV. This CDR3 has 15 amino acids. The CDR3 DNA sequence: TGTGCCAGCAGCTCTGGGGGGCCGGGCAAAAACATTCAGTACTTC. This translates into CASSSGGPGKNIQYF.

The sample holds a few counts of this clonotype. This rearrangement joins TRBV28 to TRBJ2-2; maybe TRBD1 (6 bases). This CDR3 has 16 amino acids. V lost 3 bases and J lost 0, with 11 bases in between. Germline lookup yields CDR1 MDHEN and CDR2 SYDVKM. The DNA of the CDR3 is TGTGCCAGCAGTTTTTGGTCAGGGGCGAACACCGGGGAGCTGTTTTTT. Translating gives CASSFWSGANTGELFF.

This clonotype was observed a handful of times. The chain combines TRBV6-2 or TRBV6-3 with TRBJ2-1, with TRBD2 as a possible D gene (6 bases). CDR3 length equals 14 residues. Germline loops: CDR1 MNHEY, CDR2 SVGEGT. V was clipped by 2 bases and J by 5 bases, with 10 bases between them. CDR3 in amino acids: CASSYGGYHNEQFF. Written as DNA, the CDR3 is TGTGCCAGCAGTTACGGGGGGTATCACAATGAGCAGTTCTTC.

The chain joins TRBV6-2 or TRBV6-3 to TRBJ1-6, with D maybe TRBD1 (5 bases). The germline gives CDR1 MNHEY, CDR2 SVGEGT. The CDR3 consists of 13 residues. Trimming removed 4 bases at V and 8 bases at J, with 9 bases between. DNA for the CDR3: TGTGCCAGCAGTTTCAGGGAACATTCACCCCTCCACTTT. Protein sequence: CASSFREHSPLHF.

This clonotype has only a few counts. CDR3 nucleotides: TGTGCCAGCATCGGTGACGAGTACGAGCAGTACTTC. Translation: CASIGDEYEQYF. The V gene is TRBV7-9, the J gene TRBJ2-7; D gene uncertain. Trimming cost V 7 bases and J 4 bases, with 11 bases left between them. The CDR3 length is 12 residues. Germline values: CDR1 SEHNR, CDR2 FQNEAQ (reference sequence).

Many counts were recorded for this clonotype. This sequence joins TRBV10-1 and TRBJ2-7, with a weak D call TRBD1 (5 bases). Looked up from germline, CDR1 is WNHNN and CDR2 is SYGVQD (reference sequence). Between the trimmed V and J ends, which lost 2 bases and 3 bases, there was a span of 20 bases. The CDR3 loop spans 17 amino acids. The CDR3 DNA reads TGCGCCAGCAGTGAGCCTAATAGGGGTGGACGGATCTACGAGCAGTACTTC. Amino acids: CASSEPNRGGRIYEQYF.

The gene calls are TRBV7-6 and TRBJ2-7; 9 bases map to TRBD1. Per germline, CDR1 SGHVS and CDR2 FNYEAQ. The trim removed 4 bases at V and 4 bases at J, leaving 8 bases unmatched. The CDR3 is 15 residues long. In nucleotides, the CDR3 is TGTGCCAGCAGCTCCCGTCCCGGGACAGGGTACGAGCAGTACGTC. It codes for CASSSRPGTGYEQYV.